The source of this T cell receptor beta chain is a study of T-cell reconstitution after alpha-beta-depleted transplantation in children. The study, taken as a whole, reports: T-cell counts and diversity were attributed mostly to newly produced T cells one year after transplant. Some patients' high day-60 TCRbeta diversity was attributed to recipient cells surviving conditioning. Reported findings indicate that, about two months after transplant, alpha-beta T cells came from several hundred expanded clones, which were derived from non-depleted graft cells.

Turning to this clonotype: Its antigen is still unknown.

Unique molecular identifiers were used to barcode this TCRbeta library. TCRdb analysed the PCR reads with MiXCR anew, one entry per CDR3 protein. The sample carries under 85,000 distinct CDR3 sequences, around a sixth recorded once. This TCR was recovered from a male patient between 2 and 9 years old who had a stem cell transplant for acute lymphoblastic leukemia, so the T cells may come from the graft donor. The source was PBMCs, mostly from graft donor cells, collected 360 days after TCRalphabeta/CD19-depleted stem cell transplant.

CDR3 protein: CASSSLGSGTSFYGYTF. The CDR3 DNA reads as TGTGCCAGCAGCTCGTTGGGCTCCGGGACTTCCTTCTATGGCTACACCTTC. V usage is TRBV7-9 and J usage is TRBJ1-2; possible D gene TRBD1, 5 bases. With 4 bases removed from V and 4 bases from J, the gap between germline ends came to 22 bases. In germline, CDR1 is SEHNR, CDR2 FQNEAQ (reference sequence). This CDR3 is built from 17 residues.